This TCR beta chain derives from a study of shared clonotypes between healthy human individuals. Clones were read by immunoSEQ multiplex PCR, and TCRdb kept only the in-frame ones, dropping some. Among about 960,000 clones listed, around 80% were seen once. V was shortened by 7 bases and J by 0 bases, with 16 bases between the two germline ends. The CDR3 sequence is 15 residues long. Germline CDR1 SGHDT, CDR2 YYEEEE. The TCR sequence derives from a man younger than 35 in good health. The sequenced material came from memory CD4+ T cells sorted from blood. Stated subset: CD45RA-negative fraction. V and J are TRBV5-6 and TRBJ1-1; no clear D. CDR3 in amino acids: CASLTIHGLNTEAFF. The CDR3 region has the DNA TGTGCCAGCCTTACCATCCATGGCTTGAACACTGAAGCTTTCTTT.